One sample yielded the 29 T cell receptor beta chains listed below, sequenced in a study of blood T cell repertoires in COVID-19. Assay: immunoSEQ multiplex PCR; the TCRdb copy retains only in-frame clones and omits some. The sample contains under 250,000 clones, approximately 82% of which appear only once. Sequencing was performed on peripheral blood. Receptors were obtained from a man between 40 and 49 years old with active or convalescent COVID-19.

This sequence joins TRBV30 and TRBJ1-1, with TRBD1 identical over 8 bases. Losses at the gene ends were 3 bases for V and 1 base for J; bases not matched to a gene: 7. The CDR3 is made up of 15 amino acids. Germline lookup yields CDR1 GTSNPN and CDR2 SVGIG (reference sequence). In DNA, the CDR3 is TGTGCCTGGAGGGCTCAGGGGGCTTGGAACACTGAAGCTTTCTTT. This sequence encodes CAWRAQGAWNTEAFF.

The genes are TRBV2 and TRBJ1-1; possible D gene TRBD1, 6 bases. Deletions cut 4 bases from V and 8 bases from J, with 14 bases between. This CDR3 is 13 amino acids long. Germline CDR1 and CDR2: SNHLY and FYNNEI. CDR3 sequence reads: CASSVFAGAEAFF. Written as DNA, the CDR3 is TGTGCCAGCAGTGTATTTGCAGGGGCGGAAGCTTTCTTT. Combining the CDR3 with reference TRBV2 and TRBJ1-1 gives the whole variable domain EPEVTQTPSHQVTQMGQEVILRCVPISNHLYFYWYRQILGQKVEFLVSFYNNEISEKSEIFDDQFSVERPDGSNFTLKIRSTKLEDSAMYFCASSVFAGAEAFFGQGTRLTVV.

V is TRBV3-1 (or the pseudogene TRBV3-2) and J is TRBJ2-6; weak D call: TRBD1 (6 bases). Per germline, CDR1 LGHDT and CDR2 YNNKEL (reference sequence). The CDR3 has 19 residues. V gave up 0 bases and J gave up 4 bases, with 19 bases separating them. In nucleotides, the CDR3 is TGTGCCAGCAGCCAAGATCCCAGGGGCAACTATGGCGGGGCCAACGTCCTGACTTTC. Its translation is CASSQDPRGNYGGANVLTF.

V gene TRBV5-4 combines with J gene TRBJ2-1; TRBD2 agrees at 11 bases. The CDR3 is 16 amino acids. CDR1 and CDR2 from the germline V gene are SGHNT and YYREEE (reference sequence). V was pared by 4 bases and J by 5 bases, with 8 bases of the junction left unmatched. For the CDR3, the DNA is TGTGCCAGCAGCCCGGTGACTAGCGGGGCCAACAATGAGCAGTTCTTC. Amino acid sequence: CASSPVTSGANNEQFF.

This clone was observed a handful of times. This rearrangement joins TRBV24-1 to TRBJ2-1; D ambiguous. This CDR3 region has 15 residues. Trimming removed 0 bases at V and 8 bases at J, with 13 bases between. Germline V CDR1 and CDR2: KGHDR, SFDVKD. CDR3 nucleotides: TGTGCCACCAGTGATTTGTGGGCCCCGGTCGATGAGCAGTTCTTC. It translates to CATSDLWAPVDEQFF.

This sequence joins TRBV27 and TRBJ1-4; D might be TRBD1 (5 bases). The ends were cut back, 6 bases at V and 7 bases at J, with 18 bases in the middle. CDR3 length: 15 amino acids. Germline-derived CDR1 and CDR2 are MNHEY and SMNVEV (reference sequence). In DNA form, the CDR3 reads TGTGCCAGCAGACCTACTACGGGGGGGGGTGAAAAACTGTTTTTT. Protein product: CASRPTTGGGEKLFF.

The rearrangement links TRBV29-1 to TRBJ1-2; D is possibly TRBD1 (6 bases). CDR1 is SQVTM, CDR2 ANQGSEA, per germline. Trimming cost V 3 bases and J 4 bases, with 12 bases left between them. The CDR3 runs 13 residues. The CDR3 protein is CSVDDTGPYGYTF. The CDR3 bases are TGCAGCGTTGATGACACAGGGCCCTATGGCTACACCTTC. The variable domain in full, completed from reference TRBV29-1 and TRBJ1-2, reads SAVISQKPSRDICQRGTSLTIQCQVDSQVTMMFWYRQQPGQSLTLIATANQGSEATYESGFVIDKFPISRPNLTFSTLTVSNMSPEDSSIYLCSVDDTGPYGYTFGSGTRLTVV.

This chain connects TRBV21-1 to TRBJ2-4; TRBD1 is the table's D call and was not checked against the DNA. TRBV21-1 corresponds to a pseudogene. CDR3 length: 17 residues. The CDR3 region is CASSYRGRQEAKNIQYF. Written as DNA, the CDR3 is TGTGCCAGCAGCTACAGGGGGAGACAGGAAGCCAAAAACATTCAGTACTTC.

V and J are TRBV5-6 and TRBJ2-2; 10 nucleotides agree with TRBD1. The CDR3 consists of 16 residues. Germline V lookup: CDR1 SGHDT, CDR2 YYEEEE. V shed 2 bases, J shed 6 bases, and the junction held 7 bases outside the gene matches. This CDR3 reads CASSFGQGVVPGELFF. DNA for the CDR3: TGTGCCAGCAGCTTTGGACAGGGGGTTGTGCCCGGGGAGCTGTTTTTT.

This chain joins TRBV6-5 and TRBJ2-7, with 9 positions matching TRBD2. The germline V gene encodes CDR1 MNHEY and CDR2 SVGAGI. J was trimmed by 2 bases and V by 6 bases; bases with no gene match: 8. This CDR3 is built from 15 residues. The CDR3 sequence is CASRPGTSRTYEQYF. The CDR3 bases are TGTGCCAGCAGACCTGGGACTAGCAGAACCTACGAGCAGTACTTC.

Written as DNA, the CDR3 is TGCGCCAGCAGCTTGCCCGGGACAGGGGCCTATGGCTACACCTTC. Translated: CASSLPGTGAYGYTF. This sequence joins TRBV5-1 and TRBJ1-2; 10 nucleotides agree with TRBD1. The V gene end was trimmed by 1 base and the J gene end by 4 bases; junction bases not matched to a gene: 4. The CDR3 covers 15 residues. The germline V gene has CDR1 SGHRS and CDR2 YFSETQ.

The rearrangement uses TRBV6-5 and TRBJ2-7; 11 nucleotides agree with TRBD2. V lost 8 bases, J lost 7 bases, and 13 bases stayed unmatched. The CDR3 covers 15 residues. CDR1 is MNHEY, CDR2 SVGAGI, per germline. The CDR3 loop is CASGGRLAGPSEQYF. The CDR3 region has the DNA TGTGCCAGCGGGGGGAGACTAGCGGGGCCTAGTGAGCAGTACTTC.

This sequence joins TRBV30 and TRBJ2-1, with 9 bases fitting TRBD1. V dropped 0 bases and J dropped 6; count of bases not matched to a gene: 15. CDR3 length equals 18 residues. Looked up from germline, CDR1 is GTSNPN and CDR2 is SVGIG (reference sequence). The CDR3 DNA follows: TGTGCCTGGAGTGTATTTAGAAGCATGGGACAGGGTACCAATGAGCAGTTCTTC. This translates into CAWSVFRSMGQGTNEQFF.

The chain joins TRBV30 to TRBJ2-6, with 11 bases fitting TRBD1. The trim removed 4 bases at V and 2 bases at J, leaving 10 bases unmatched. The CDR3 is made up of 18 amino acids. Germline V gives CDR1 GTSNPN, CDR2 SVGIG (reference sequence). CDR3: CAWTAPGQGVPGANVLTF. The DNA for the CDR3 is TGTGCCTGGACAGCTCCGGGACAGGGGGTCCCTGGGGCCAACGTCCTGACTTTC.

This clone was seen a handful of times. The rearrangement links TRBV6-5 to TRBJ1-5, with 10 bases fitting TRBD1. CDR3 length equals 15 residues. Germline V gene sequence: CDR1 MNHEY, CDR2 SVGAGI. Germline trimming cut 2 bases from V and 7 bases from J; bases unmatched to any gene: 5. CDR3 sequence reads: CASSYGTGDRQPQHF. CDR3 bases: TGTGCCAGCAGTTACGGGACAGGGGATCGACAGCCCCAGCATTTT.

This clone came up a few times. The genes are TRBV7-9 and TRBJ1-2; 7 nucleotides match TRBD1. Germline CDR1 and CDR2: SEHNR and FQNEAQ (reference sequence). The CDR3 has 15 amino acids. The J segment lost 3 bases and the V segment lost 3 bases, leaving 7 bases of the junction unmatched. The CDR3 reads CASSLVGQPHYGYTF. CDR3 nucleotides: TGTGCCAGCAGCTTGGTGGGACAGCCTCACTATGGCTACACCTTC.

The chain couples TRBV5-1 to TRBJ2-2; 8 bases match TRBD1. Trimming at V came to 5 bases and at J to 1 base, leaving 4 bases not matched to a gene. The CDR3 totals 15 residues. The V gene's germline CDR1 is SGHRS and CDR2 YFSETQ. Here the CDR3 reads CASRAGTGNTGELFF. CDR3 bases: TGCGCCAGCAGGGCGGGGACAGGGAACACCGGGGAGCTGTTTTTT.

The gene calls are TRBV4-1 and TRBJ1-4; D unresolved. V gave up 0 bases and J gave up 14 bases, with 13 bases separating them. From germline, CDR1 is MGHRA and CDR2 YSYEKL. The CDR3 has 13 amino acids. CDR3 coding DNA: TGCGCCAGCAGCCAAGATCGAGAATTTTTGCTGTTTTTT. The encoded protein is CASSQDREFLLFF.

The chain couples TRBV19 to TRBJ1-5, with 9 bases matching TRBD1. Looked up from germline, CDR1 is LNHDA and CDR2 is SQIVND (reference sequence). V gave up 5 bases and J gave up 6 bases; unmatched junction bases: 8. The CDR3 runs to 15 residues. CDR3 amino acids: CASSSGTGQGQPQHF. CDR3 coding DNA: TGTGCCAGTAGTTCCGGGACAGGGCAAGGTCAGCCCCAGCATTTT.

V gene TRBV6-1 combines with J gene TRBJ1-4, with D hard to call. V gave up 0 bases and J gave up 8 bases, with 7 bases separating them. The CDR3 consists of 13 residues. CDR1 and CDR2 (germline): MNHNS, SASEGT. The CDR3 spells CASSEAPGEKLFF. CDR3 in DNA: TGTGCCAGCAGTGAAGCGCCGGGAGAAAAACTGTTTTTT.

V usage is TRBV6-5 and J usage is TRBJ1-3; possibly TRBD1 for D (6 bases). The germline V gene encodes CDR1 MNHEY and CDR2 SVGAGI. V was trimmed by 6 bases and J by 4 bases, leaving 13 bases between them. The CDR3 is 14 amino acids. As DNA, the CDR3 is TGTGCCAGCAGCCGACAGGAGTGGGGAAACACCATATATTTT. This codes for CASSRQEWGNTIYF.

The V call is TRBV6-6, the J call TRBJ1-5, with D maybe TRBD1 (5 bases). Germline CDR1 reads MNHNY; CDR2 reads SVGAGI (reference sequence). V shed 7 bases and J shed 2 bases, with 12 bases lying between them. This CDR3 has 14 amino acids. The CDR3 DNA reads as TGTGCCAGCATGGAGGGGTCGGGCAATCAGCCCCAGCATTTT. It is translated as CASMEGSGNQPQHF.

The V call is TRBV25-1, the J call TRBJ1-1; TRBD1 matches 9 bases. With 2 bases clipped from V and 5 bases from J, the junction kept 3 bases outside the gene matches. The germline gives CDR1 MGHDK, CDR2 SYGVNS. The CDR3 totals 14 residues. The CDR3 loop reads CASSETGGATEAFF. The DNA for the CDR3 is TGTGCCAGCAGTGAAACAGGGGGCGCGACTGAAGCTTTCTTT.

This chain links TRBV5-6 with TRBJ2-2; 12 bases match TRBD2. Germline loops: CDR1 SGHDT, CDR2 YYEEEE. The CDR3 covers 16 residues. The trim removed 4 bases at V and 7 bases at J, leaving 8 bases unmatched. This CDR3 is CASSPRLAGVIGELFF. Written as DNA, the CDR3 is TGTGCCAGCAGCCCCCGACTAGCGGGAGTAATCGGGGAGCTGTTTTTT.

V is TRBV12-3 or TRBV12-4 and J is TRBJ1-1, with D tentatively TRBD1 (5 bases). CDR3 size: 11 residues. The CDR3 nucleotides read TGTGGGGCGGGGGTAGGGACTGAAGCTTTCTTT. Its protein is CGAGVGTEAFF.

V gene TRBV6-5 combines with J gene TRBJ1-1; 7 positions agree with TRBD1. The CDR3 has 13 residues. The V gene's germline CDR1 is MNHEY and CDR2 SVGAGI. V dropped 2 bases and J dropped 11; count of bases not matched to a gene: 8. CDR3 DNA: TGTGCCAGCAGTTACCAGGGGGTAGGGGACGCTTTCTTT. Amino acid sequence: CASSYQGVGDAFF.

V gene TRBV4-3 combines with J gene TRBJ1-6; weak D call: TRBD1 (6 bases). Germline lookup yields CDR1 LGHNA and CDR2 YSLEER. CDR3 size: 17 residues. The V end lost 4 bases, the J end lost 0 bases, and 13 bases lay between the germline ends. DNA for the CDR3: TGCGCCAGCAGCCCCCAGGACAGAAGCTCCTATAATTCACCCCTCCACTTT. It yields the protein CASSPQDRSSYNSPLHF.

The gene calls are TRBV24-1 and TRBJ2-1, with 12 bases lining up with TRBD2. Germline CDR1 is KGHDR and CDR2 is SFDVKD. The CDR3 is made up of 16 amino acids. The J segment lost 3 bases and the V segment lost 7 bases, leaving 6 bases of the junction unmatched. CDR3 protein: CATSAGLAGIYNEQFF. In DNA, the CDR3 is TGTGCCACCAGCGCTGGACTAGCGGGGATCTACAATGAGCAGTTCTTC.

The count of this clone is one. The chain combines TRBV6-1 with TRBJ2-1; 8 bases line up with TRBD2. CDR1 MNHNS and CDR2 SASEGT come from the germline V gene. The CDR3 totals 17 residues. V was pared by 1 base and J by 2 bases, with 7 bases of the junction left unmatched. The CDR3 DNA is TGTGCCAGCAGTGAAGTGGAATTAGCGGGACCCTACAATGAGCAGTTCTTC. Protein product: CASSEVELAGPYNEQFF.